The TCR beta chain described here comes from a study of cytomegalovirus exposure and HLA in healthy donors. Study findings and constraints: The authors later found most CMV-associated TCR beta chains appeared HLA-restricted.

As for this clone: What it binds is unknown.

PCR involved 60 Vbeta and 13 Jbeta primers. TCRdb keeps only in-frame clones here, not all; method: immunoSEQ multiplex PCR. The table shows 150,000 to 200,000 clones, with about 75% occurring only once. Germline lookup yields CDR1 SGHRS and CDR2 YFSETQ. This CDR3 region has 13 residues. V was pared by 5 bases and J by 4 bases, with 3 bases of the junction left unmatched. The sequencing input was PBMCs. The receptor's source is a female donor in good health and CMV-seronegative. V is TRBV5-1 and J is TRBJ1-5; 7 bases align to TRBD1. CDR3 coding DNA: TGCGCCAGCAGTACGGGACAGAATCAGCCCCAGCATTTT. It translates to CASSTGQNQPQHF.